This entry features one TCR beta chain sequence. These data come from a study of T cell changes during pregnancy in multiple sclerosis. This CDR3 spans 18 amino acids. Germline CDR1 reads PRHDT; CDR2 reads FYEKMQ (reference sequence). Trimming removed 4 bases from V and 3 bases from J; junction bases left unmatched: 6. TCRdb keeps only in-frame clones here, not all; method: immunoSEQ multiplex PCR. The sample yields approximately 65,000 clones, 85% to 95% seen once. The sequence was collected from a female donor in good health, enrolled as a control in a pregnancy study. V usage is TRBV13 and J usage is TRBJ2-2; TRBD2 matches at 15 bases. The source was CD8+ T cells from peripheral blood mononuclear cells, collected in the third trimester of pregnancy. DNA for the CDR3: TGTGCCAGCAGCTACGGACTAGCGGGGGGGCGGGACACCGGGGAGCTGTTTTTT. This sequence encodes CASSYGLAGGRDTGELFF. Full variable domain (rest looked up from reference TRBV13 and TRBJ2-2): AAGVIQSPRHLIKEKRETATLKCYPIPRHDTVYWYQQGPGQDPQFLISFYEKMQSDKGSIPDRFSAQQFSDYHSELNMSSLELGDSALYFCASSYGLAGGRDTGELFFGEGSRLTVL.